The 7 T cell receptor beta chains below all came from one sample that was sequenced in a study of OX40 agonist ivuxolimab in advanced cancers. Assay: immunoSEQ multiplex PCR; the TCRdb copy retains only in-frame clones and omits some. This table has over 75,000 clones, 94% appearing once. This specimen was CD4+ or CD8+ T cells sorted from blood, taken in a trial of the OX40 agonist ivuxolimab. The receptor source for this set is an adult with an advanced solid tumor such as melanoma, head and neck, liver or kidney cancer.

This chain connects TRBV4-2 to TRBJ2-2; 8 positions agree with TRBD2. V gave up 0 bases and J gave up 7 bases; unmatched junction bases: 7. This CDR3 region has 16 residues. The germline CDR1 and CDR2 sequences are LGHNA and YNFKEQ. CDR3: CASSQEPGGQNGELFF. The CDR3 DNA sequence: TGTGCCAGCAGCCAAGAACCGGGAGGGCAGAACGGGGAGCTGTTTTTT.

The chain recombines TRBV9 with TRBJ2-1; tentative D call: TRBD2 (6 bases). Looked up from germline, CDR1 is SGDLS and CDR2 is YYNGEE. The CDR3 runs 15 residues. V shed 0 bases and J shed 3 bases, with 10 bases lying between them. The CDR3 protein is CASSVGGSGYNEQFF. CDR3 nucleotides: TGTGCCAGCAGCGTAGGTGGTAGCGGCTACAATGAGCAGTTCTTC.

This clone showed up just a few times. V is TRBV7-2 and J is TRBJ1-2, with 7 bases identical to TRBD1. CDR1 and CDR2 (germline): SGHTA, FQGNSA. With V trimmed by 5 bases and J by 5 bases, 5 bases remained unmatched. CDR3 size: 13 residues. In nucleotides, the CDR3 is TGTGCCAGCAGCCTCGACAGGGAGTATGGCTACACCTTC. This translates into CASSLDREYGYTF.

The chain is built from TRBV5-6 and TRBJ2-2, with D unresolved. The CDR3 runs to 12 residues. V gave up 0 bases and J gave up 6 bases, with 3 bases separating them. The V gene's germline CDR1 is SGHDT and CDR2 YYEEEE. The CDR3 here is CASSLGAGELFF. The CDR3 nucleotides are TGTGCCAGCAGCTTGGGAGCCGGGGAGCTGTTTTTT.

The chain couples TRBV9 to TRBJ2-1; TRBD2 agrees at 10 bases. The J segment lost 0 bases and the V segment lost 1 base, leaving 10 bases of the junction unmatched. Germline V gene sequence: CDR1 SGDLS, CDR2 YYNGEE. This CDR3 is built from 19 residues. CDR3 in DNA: TGTGCCAGCAGCGTAAATAGCGGGGGGCCCCTGAGCTCCTACAATGAGCAGTTCTTC. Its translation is CASSVNSGGPLSSYNEQFF.

CDR3 in DNA: TGTGCCAGCGGAACAGGGGTGGGCACTGAAGCTTTCTTT. It yields the protein CASGTGVGTEAFF. The chain joins TRBV27 to TRBJ1-1; the match to TRBD1 covers 7 bases. CDR1 and CDR2 from the germline V gene are MNHEY and SMNVEV (reference sequence). J was trimmed by 4 bases and V by 8 bases; bases with no gene match: 7. The CDR3 spans 13 residues.

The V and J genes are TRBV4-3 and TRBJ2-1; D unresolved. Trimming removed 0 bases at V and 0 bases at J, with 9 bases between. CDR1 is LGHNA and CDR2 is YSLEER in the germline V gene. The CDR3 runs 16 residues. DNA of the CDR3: TGCGCCAGCAGCCAAGATACACCGAGCTCCTACAATGAGCAGTTCTTC. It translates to CASSQDTPSSYNEQFF.